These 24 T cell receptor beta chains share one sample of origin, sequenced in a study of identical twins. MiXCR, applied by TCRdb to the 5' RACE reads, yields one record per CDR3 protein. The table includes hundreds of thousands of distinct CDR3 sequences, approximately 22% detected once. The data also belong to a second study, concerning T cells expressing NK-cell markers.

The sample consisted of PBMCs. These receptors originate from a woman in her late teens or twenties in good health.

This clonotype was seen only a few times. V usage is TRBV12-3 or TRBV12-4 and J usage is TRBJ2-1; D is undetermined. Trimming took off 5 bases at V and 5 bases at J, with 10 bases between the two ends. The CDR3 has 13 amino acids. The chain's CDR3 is CASSLTDHNEQFF. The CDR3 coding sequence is TGTGCCAGCAGTCTGACTGATCACAATGAGCAGTTCTTC.

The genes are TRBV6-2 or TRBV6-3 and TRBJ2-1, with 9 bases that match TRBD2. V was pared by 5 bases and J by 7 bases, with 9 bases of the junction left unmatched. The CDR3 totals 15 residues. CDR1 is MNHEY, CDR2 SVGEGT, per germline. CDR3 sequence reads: CASSTRAGGQNEQFF. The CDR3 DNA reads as TGTGCCAGCAGTACCCGAGCGGGAGGCCAGAATGAGCAGTTCTTC.

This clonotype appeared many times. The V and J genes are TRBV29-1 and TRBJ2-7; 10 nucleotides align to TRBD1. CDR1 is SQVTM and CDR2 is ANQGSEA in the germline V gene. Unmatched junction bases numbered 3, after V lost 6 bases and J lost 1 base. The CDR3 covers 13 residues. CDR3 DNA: TGCAGCGTGACAGGGGGCATGTCCTACGAGCAGTACTTC. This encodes CSVTGGMSYEQYF.

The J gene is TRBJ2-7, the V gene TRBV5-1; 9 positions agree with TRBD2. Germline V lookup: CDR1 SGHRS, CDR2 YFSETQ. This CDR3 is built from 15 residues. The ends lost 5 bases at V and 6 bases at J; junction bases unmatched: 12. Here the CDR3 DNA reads TGCGCCAGCAGAGTCGGGGCGGGAGGGATGCGCGAGCAGTACTTC. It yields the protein CASRVGAGGMREQYF.

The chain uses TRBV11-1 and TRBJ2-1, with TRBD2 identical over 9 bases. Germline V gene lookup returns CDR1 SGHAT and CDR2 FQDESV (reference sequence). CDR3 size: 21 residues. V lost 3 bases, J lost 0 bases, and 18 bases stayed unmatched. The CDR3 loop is CASSFPARLAANPNSYNEQFF. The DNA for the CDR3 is TGTGCCAGCAGCTTCCCCGCCAGACTAGCGGCAAATCCGAACTCCTACAATGAGCAGTTCTTC. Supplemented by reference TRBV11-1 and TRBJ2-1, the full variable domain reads EAEVAQSPRYKITEKSQAVAFWCDPISGHATLYWYRQILGQGPELLVQFQDESVVDDSQLPKDRFSAERLKGVDSTLKIQPAELGDSAMYLCASSFPARLAANPNSYNEQFFGPGTRLTVL.

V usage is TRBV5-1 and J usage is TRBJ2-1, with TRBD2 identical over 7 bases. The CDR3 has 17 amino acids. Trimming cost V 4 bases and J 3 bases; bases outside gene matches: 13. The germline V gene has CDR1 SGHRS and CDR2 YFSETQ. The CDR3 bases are TGCGCCAGCAGCGCGCCGATTCTAGCGGAGTACTACAATGAGCAGTTCTTC. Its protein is CASSAPILAEYYNEQFF. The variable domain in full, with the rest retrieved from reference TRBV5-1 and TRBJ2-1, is KAGVTQTPRYLIKTRGQQVTLSCSPISGHRSVSWYQQTPGQGLQFLFEYFSETQRNKGNFPGRFSGRQFSNSRSEMNVSTLELGDSALYLCASSAPILAEYYNEQFFGPGTRLTVL.

The CDR3 sequence is CASSLPALPHTF. In DNA form, the CDR3 reads TGTGCCAGCAGCCTCCCGGCCCTACCCCACACCTTC. The J gene is TRBJ1-2, the V gene TRBV7-2; D call uncertain. V was cut by 5 bases and J by 12 bases, with 16 bases left in between. Per germline, CDR1 SGHTA and CDR2 FQGNSA. CDR3 size: 12 residues.

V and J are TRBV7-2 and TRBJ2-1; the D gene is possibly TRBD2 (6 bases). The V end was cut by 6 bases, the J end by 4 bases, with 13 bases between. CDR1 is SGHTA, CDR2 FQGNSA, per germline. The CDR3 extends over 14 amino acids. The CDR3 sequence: CASSQFGGYNEQFF. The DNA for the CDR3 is TGTGCCAGCAGTCAATTCGGGGGTTACAATGAGCAGTTCTTC. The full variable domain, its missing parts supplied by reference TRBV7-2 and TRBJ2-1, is GAGVSQSPSNKVTEKGKDVELRCDPISGHTALYWYRQSLGQGLEFLIYFQGNSAPDKSGLPSDRFSAERTGGSVSTLTIQRTQQEDSAVYLCASSQFGGYNEQFFGPGTRLTVL.

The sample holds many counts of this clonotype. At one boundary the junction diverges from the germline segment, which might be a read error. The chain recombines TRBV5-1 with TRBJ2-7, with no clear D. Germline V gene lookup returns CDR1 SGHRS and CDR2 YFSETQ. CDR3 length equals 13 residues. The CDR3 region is CASSLDPSYEQYF. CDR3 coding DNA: TGTGCCAGCAGTCTAGACCCTTCCTACGAGCAGTACTTC.

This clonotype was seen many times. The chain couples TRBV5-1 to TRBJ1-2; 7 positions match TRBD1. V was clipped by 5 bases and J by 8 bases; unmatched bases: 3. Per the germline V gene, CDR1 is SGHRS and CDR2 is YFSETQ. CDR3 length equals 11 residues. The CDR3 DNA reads TGCGCCAGCAGACAGGGGTACGGCTACACCTTC. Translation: CASRQGYGYTF.

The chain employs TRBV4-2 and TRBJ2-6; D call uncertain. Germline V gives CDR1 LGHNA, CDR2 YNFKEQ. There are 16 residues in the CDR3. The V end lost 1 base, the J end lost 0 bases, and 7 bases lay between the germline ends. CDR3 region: CASSQGISSGANVLTF. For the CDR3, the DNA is TGTGCCAGCAGCCAAGGGATATCCTCTGGGGCCAACGTCCTGACTTTC.

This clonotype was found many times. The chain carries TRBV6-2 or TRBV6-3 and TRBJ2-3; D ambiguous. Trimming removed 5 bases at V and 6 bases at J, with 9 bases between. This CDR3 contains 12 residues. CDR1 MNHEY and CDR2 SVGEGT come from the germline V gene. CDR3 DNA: TGTGCCAGCAGTCCCAACGGCGATACGCAGTATTTT. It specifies CASSPNGDTQYF.

This CDR3 is CASTSPVQGVSYTGELFF. The CDR3 nucleotides are TGTGCCAGCACCTCTCCCGTACAGGGGGTATCTTACACCGGGGAGCTGTTTTTT. The chain carries TRBV6-1 and TRBJ2-2, with 8 positions matching TRBD1. Per the germline V gene, CDR1 is MNHNS and CDR2 is SASEGT. V was clipped by 7 bases and J by 3 bases; unmatched bases: 16. The CDR3 sequence is 18 residues long.

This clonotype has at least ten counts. CDR3 amino acids: CSVDPGNYGYTF. For the CDR3, the DNA is TGCAGCGTTGACCCAGGGAACTATGGCTACACCTTC. The gene calls are TRBV29-1 and TRBJ1-2; possibly TRBD1 for D (5 bases). CDR3 length equals 12 residues. The germline CDR1 and CDR2 sequences are SQVTM and ANQGSEA. Trimming cost V 3 bases and J 2 bases, with 7 bases left between them.

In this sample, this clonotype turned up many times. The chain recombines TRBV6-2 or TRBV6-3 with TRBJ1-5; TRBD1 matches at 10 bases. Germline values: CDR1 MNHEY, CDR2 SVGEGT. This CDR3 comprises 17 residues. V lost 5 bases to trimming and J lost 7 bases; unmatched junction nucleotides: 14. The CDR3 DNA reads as TGTGCCAGCAGTCCCCTGACAGGGGGCTCGGTGGGGCAGCCCCAGCATTTT. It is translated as CASSPLTGGSVGQPQHF.

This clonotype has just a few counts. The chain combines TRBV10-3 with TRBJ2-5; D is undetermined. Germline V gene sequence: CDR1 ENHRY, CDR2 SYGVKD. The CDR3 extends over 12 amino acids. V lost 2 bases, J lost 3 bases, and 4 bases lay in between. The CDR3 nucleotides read TGTGCCATCAGTGAGGCCAAAGAGACCCAGTACTTC. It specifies CAISEAKETQYF.

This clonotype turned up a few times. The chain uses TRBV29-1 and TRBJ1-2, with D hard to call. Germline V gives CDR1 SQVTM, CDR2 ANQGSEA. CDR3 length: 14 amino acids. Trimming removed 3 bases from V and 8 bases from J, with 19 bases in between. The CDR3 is CSVDVDASHGGYTF. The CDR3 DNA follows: TGCAGCGTTGACGTCGACGCCTCCCACGGCGGCTACACCTTC.

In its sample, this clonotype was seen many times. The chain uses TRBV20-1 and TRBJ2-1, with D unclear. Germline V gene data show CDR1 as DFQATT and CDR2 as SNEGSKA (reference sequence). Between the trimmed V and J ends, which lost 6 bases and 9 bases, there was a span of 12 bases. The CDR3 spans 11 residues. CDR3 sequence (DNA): TGCAGTGCATCAAAGGTTGTTGAGCAGTTCTTC. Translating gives CSASKVVEQFF.

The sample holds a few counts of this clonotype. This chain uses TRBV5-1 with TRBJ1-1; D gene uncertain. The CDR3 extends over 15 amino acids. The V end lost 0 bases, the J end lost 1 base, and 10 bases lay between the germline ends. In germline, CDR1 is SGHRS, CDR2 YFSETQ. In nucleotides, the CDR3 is TGCGCCAGCAGCTTGGTAGGCACCAAGAACACTGAAGCTTTCTTT. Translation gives CASSLVGTKNTEAFF.

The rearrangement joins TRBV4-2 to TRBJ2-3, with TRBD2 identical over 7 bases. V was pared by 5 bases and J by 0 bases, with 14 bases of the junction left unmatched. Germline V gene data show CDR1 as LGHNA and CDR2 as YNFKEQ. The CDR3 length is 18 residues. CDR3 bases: TGTGCCAGCAGCGCCCTAGCGGATCCAAAATCTAGCACAGATACGCAGTATTTT. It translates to CASSALADPKSSTDTQYF.

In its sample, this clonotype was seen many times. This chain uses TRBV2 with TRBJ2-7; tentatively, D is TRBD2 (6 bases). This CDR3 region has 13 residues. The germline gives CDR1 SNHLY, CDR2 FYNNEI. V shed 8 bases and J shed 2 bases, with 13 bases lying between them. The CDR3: CASGGTETYEQYF. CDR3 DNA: TGTGCCAGCGGGGGGACGGAGACCTACGAGCAGTACTTC.

CDR3 amino acids: CASSPYRGRENTEAFF. DNA for the CDR3: TGTGCCAGCAGCCCTTACAGAGGGCGGGAGAACACTGAAGCTTTCTTT. The chain couples TRBV7-9 to TRBJ1-1; D is unresolved. V was clipped by 5 bases and J by 1 base, with 17 bases between them. Looked up from germline, CDR1 is SEHNR and CDR2 is FQNEAQ (reference sequence). This CDR3 region has 16 residues.

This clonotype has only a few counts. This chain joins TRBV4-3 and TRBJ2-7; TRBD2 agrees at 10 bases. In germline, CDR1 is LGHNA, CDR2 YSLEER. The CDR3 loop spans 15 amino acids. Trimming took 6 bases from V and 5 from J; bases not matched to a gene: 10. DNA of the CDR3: TGCGCCAGCAGTTATCGTGCTAGCGGGAGTCACGAGCAGTACTTC. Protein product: CASSYRASGSHEQYF.

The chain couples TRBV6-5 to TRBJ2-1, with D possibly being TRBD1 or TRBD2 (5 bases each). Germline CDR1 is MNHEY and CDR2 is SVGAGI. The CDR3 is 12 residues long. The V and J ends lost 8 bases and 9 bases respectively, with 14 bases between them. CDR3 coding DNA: TGTGCCAGCTTTACCGGGGCGGGTGAGCAGTTCTTC. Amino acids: CASFTGAGEQFF.